The rows below give T cell receptor beta chains drawn from one sample of a study of cytomegalovirus exposure and HLA in healthy donors. This table comes from immunoSEQ multiplex PCR, and its TCRdb copy is limited to in-frame clones, with some not included. The sample holds roughly 200,000 clones, around 85% seen once. The sample consisted of PBMCs. Receptors were obtained from a woman aged 45 to 65 in good health and CMV-seronegative. Each CDR3 is given with its conserved first and last residue. The D gene is left open where the match is weak. The size field is filled for only some rows; it gives once, few, many or a size class.

TRBJ2-1 few TRBV29-1 TRBD2 CSVDMGGSYYNEQFF TGCAGCGTTGATATGGGCGGGAGCTACTACAATGAGCAGTTCTTC
TRBJ1-2 . TRBV10-3 TRBD1 CAISPGGDGYTF TGTGCCATCAGCCCAGGGGGAGATGGCTACACCTTC
TRBJ2-2 . TRBV10-3 . CAISESGKNTGELFF TGTGCCATCAGTGAGTCCGGGAAGAACACCGGGGAGCTGTTTTTT
TRBJ1-2 . TRBV6-5 TRBD1 CASSSVGTGGYGYTF TGTGCCAGCAGTTCCGTCGGGACAGGGGGGTATGGCTACACCTTC
TRBJ1-4 . TRBV5-5 TRBD1 CASSRQGEKLFF TGTGCCAGCAGCCGACAGGGGGAAAAACTGTTTTTT
TRBJ2-7 . TRBV28 . CASSSVASVYEQYF TGTGCCAGCAGTTCTGTCGCTAGCGTCTACGAGCAGTACTTC
TRBJ2-3 . TRBV4-3 . CASSQDAGTDTQYF TGCGCCAGCAGCCAAGATGCAGGCACAGATACGCAGTATTTT
TRBJ1-2 . TRBV12-2 . CASRLDGGGRTYYGYTF TGTGCAAGTCGCTTAGACGGGGGGGGCAGGACGTACTATGGCTACACCTTC
TRBJ1-1 . TRBV5-4 . CASSFPGKREAFF TGTGCCAGCAGCTTCCCGGGTAAGAGAGAAGCTTTCTTT
TRBJ2-3 . TRBV27 . CASTGLRTQYF TGTGCCAGTACAGGGCTAAGGACGCAGTATTTT
TRBJ1-1 . TRBV6-5 . CASSYSTGGGTEAFF TGTGCCAGCAGTTACTCTACCGGGGGGGGGACTGAAGCTTTCTTT
TRBJ1-3 . TRBV19 . CASSITSGPSGNTIYF TGTGCCAGTAGTATAACCTCAGGGCCCTCTGGAAACACCATATATTTT
TRBJ2-3 . TRBV7-9 . CSSSVMQDTQYF TGTTCCAGCAGCGTAATGCAGGATACGCAGTATTTT
TRBJ2-2 . TRBV4-1 TRBD1 CASSPTGTANTGELFF TGCGCCAGCAGTCCCACCGGGACAGCGAACACCGGGGAGCTGTTTTTT
TRBJ2-7 . TRBV29-1 TRBD2 CSALASGSPLEQYF TGCAGCGCTTTGGCTAGCGGGAGCCCTCTCGAGCAGTACTTC
TRBJ1-5 . TRBV28 . CASSFGQPQHF TGTGCCAGCAGTTTCGGTCAGCCCCAGCATTTT
TRBJ2-3 few TRBV15 . CATVIWAYTDTQYF TGTGCCACCGTAATTTGGGCTTACACAGATACGCAGTATTTT
TRBJ2-3 . TRBV28 . CASSLTLRGTDTQYF TGTGCCAGCAGTTTAACGTTGCGGGGCACAGATACGCAGTATTTT
TRBJ1-1 few TRBV2 TRBD1 CASSTDRVTEAFF TGTGCCAGCAGTACCGACAGGGTCACTGAAGCTTTCTTT
TRBJ2-7 . TRBV11-2 . CASTKTGLYEQYF TGTGCCAGCACCAAAACGGGATTATACGAGCAGTACTTC
TRBJ2-2 once TRBV4-2 . CASSQGSSANTGELFF TGTGCCAGCAGCCAAGGAAGTAGCGCGAACACCGGGGAGCTGTTTTTT
TRBJ2-7 . TRBV5-1 . CASNDRGSAYEQYF TGCGCCAGCAACGATCGGGGGTCGGCCTACGAGCAGTACTTC
TRBJ2-5 . TRBV10-2 TRBD2 CASSESSLVAGVSETQYF TGCGCCAGCAGTGAGTCTTCCCTTGTAGCGGGAGTAAGCGAGACCCAGTACTTC
TRBJ2-6 . TRBV28 . CASIETRPGANVLTF TGTGCCAGTATAGAAACTCGTCCTGGGGCCAACGTCCTGACTTTC
TRBJ1-4 once TRBV18 TRBD1 CASSLDREELFF TGTGCCAGCTCCCTCGACAGGGAGGAACTGTTTTTT
TRBJ1-4 few TRBV6-5 TRBD1 CASRPDRDKNEKLFF TGTGCCAGCAGACCCGACAGGGATAAAAATGAAAAACTGTTTTTT
TRBJ2-1 . TRBV5-1 TRBD2 CASSLVAGGTNEQFF TGCGCCAGCAGCTTGGTAGCGGGAGGGACCAATGAGCAGTTCTTC